One and the same sample provided the 22 T cell receptor beta chains below, sequenced in a study of blood T cell repertoires in COVID-19. Using immunoSEQ multiplex PCR, the repertoire was profiled, and TCRdb retains in-frame clones only, with some absent. The sample carries approximately 300,000 clones, roughly 90% recorded once. Sequenced sample: PBMCs or T cells enriched from blood (not recorded which). The receptors originated from a woman aged 25 to 39 who had recovered from COVID-19.

The chain couples TRBV28 to TRBJ2-2, with D possibly TRBD1 on 5 matching bases. Looked up from germline, CDR1 is MDHEN and CDR2 is SYDVKM. V dropped 1 base and J dropped 1 base, with 13 bases sitting between them. The CDR3 runs to 17 residues. The CDR3 protein is CASSLSTESLNTGELFF. CDR3 nucleotides: TGTGCCAGCAGTTTATCGACAGAGTCATTGAACACCGGGGAGCTGTTTTTT.

This clone has more than one count but fewer than ten. This chain connects TRBV5-4 to TRBJ1-4, with D unclear. This CDR3 spans 16 amino acids. V was clipped by 0 bases and J by 8 bases, with 17 bases between them. Germline CDR1 reads SGHNT; CDR2 reads YYREEE (reference sequence). CDR3 protein: CASSLGGVRGEEKLFF. The CDR3 nucleotides are TGTGCCAGCAGCTTGGGTGGTGTCCGGGGAGAGGAAAAACTGTTTTTT.

The genes are TRBV7-2 and TRBJ2-7; 10 positions match TRBD2. CDR3 length: 15 amino acids. V lost 1 base to trimming and J lost 4 bases; unmatched junction nucleotides: 4. The germline CDR1 and CDR2 sequences are SGHTA and FQGNSA. Here the CDR3 DNA reads TGTGCCAGCAGCTTAGTAAGCGGGGGGGGTTACGAGCAGTACTTC. Protein product: CASSLVSGGGYEQYF.

V is TRBV5-1 and J is TRBJ1-1, with D possibly being TRBD1 (5 bases). This CDR3 is built from 15 residues. The V gene lost 0 bases and the J gene lost 4 bases, with 13 bases spanning the gap. Looked up from germline, CDR1 is SGHRS and CDR2 is YFSETQ. CDR3 amino acids: CASSLGRGWGTEAFF. Here the CDR3 DNA reads TGCGCCAGCAGCTTGGGGCGGGGCTGGGGCACTGAAGCTTTCTTT.

The genes are TRBV5-1 and TRBJ1-2, with a possible D match to TRBD1 (5 bases). The V gene lost 2 bases and the J gene lost 8 bases, with 16 bases spanning the gap. Germline V gene data show CDR1 as SGHRS and CDR2 as YFSETQ. The CDR3 is made up of 14 amino acids. In nucleotides, the CDR3 is TGCGCCAGCAGCTTTCCAGGGAGGAGTGAAGGCTACACCTTC. Translation gives CASSFPGRSEGYTF. The variable domain in full, completed from reference TRBV5-1 and TRBJ1-2, reads KAGVTQTPRYLIKTRGQQVTLSCSPISGHRSVSWYQQTPGQGLQFLFEYFSETQRNKGNFPGRFSGRQFSNSRSEMNVSTLELGDSALYLCASSFPGRSEGYTFGSGTRLTVV.

The rearrangement joins TRBV19 to TRBJ2-3; D gene uncertain. The CDR3 has 12 amino acids. The germline CDR1 and CDR2 sequences are LNHDA and SQIVND (reference sequence). The ends were cut back, 1 base at V and 4 bases at J, with 3 bases in the middle. The CDR3 DNA reads TGTGCCAGTAGTATAGCTGCAGATACGCAGTATTTT. Protein sequence: CASSIAADTQYF.

The chain carries TRBV19 and TRBJ2-7, with a weak D call TRBD1 (6 bases). Germline loops: CDR1 LNHDA, CDR2 SQIVND (reference sequence). With 9 bases removed from V and 3 bases from J, the gap between germline ends came to 21 bases. The CDR3 loop spans 15 amino acids. The chain's CDR3 is CASSYWGTRGYEQYF. Here the CDR3 DNA reads TGTGCCAGCTCTTACTGGGGGACACGGGGCTACGAGCAGTACTTC. The entire variable domain, with the rest obtained from reference TRBV19 and TRBJ2-7, is as follows: DGGITQSPKYLFRKEGQNVTLSCEQNLNHDAMYWYRQDPGQGLRLIYYSQIVNDFQKGDIAEGYSVSREKKESFPLTVTSAQKNPTAFYLCASSYWGTRGYEQYFGPGTRLTVT.

This sequence joins TRBV2 and TRBJ1-5; D unresolved. Trimming took off 4 bases at V and 2 bases at J, with 9 bases between the two ends. This CDR3 has 14 residues. The germline gives CDR1 SNHLY, CDR2 FYNNEI. The CDR3 coding sequence is TGTGCCAGCAGTGGCGCATACGGCAATCAGCCCCAGCATTTT. Its translation is CASSGAYGNQPQHF.

The table lists this clone with a few counts. V gene TRBV19 combines with J gene TRBJ1-1; TRBD1 aligns across 7 bases. CDR3 size: 15 residues. Trimming cost V 4 bases and J 0 bases; bases outside gene matches: 5. From germline, CDR1 is LNHDA and CDR2 SQIVND (reference sequence). CDR3 DNA: TGTGCCAGTAGTACAGAGACAGGGATGAACACTGAAGCTTTCTTT. Protein sequence: CASSTETGMNTEAFF.

The V call is TRBV15, the J call TRBJ2-7, with D unclear. CDR1 is LNHNV and CDR2 is YYDKDF in the germline V gene (reference sequence). CDR3 length: 12 amino acids. Trimming pared 0 bases from V and 8 bases from J, leaving 8 bases between. CDR3 in DNA: TGTGCCACCAGCAGAGAATTGGCCCAGCAGTACTTC. Protein product: CATSRELAQQYF.

The chain employs TRBV6-5 and TRBJ2-4, with D possibly being TRBD2 (5 bases). Per germline, CDR1 MNHEY and CDR2 SVGAGI. The V end was cut by 9 bases, the J end by 2 bases, with 17 bases between. The CDR3 runs to 15 residues. CDR3: CASDERRRSKNIQYF. CDR3 nucleotides: TGTGCCAGTGACGAGAGGAGGCGATCCAAAAACATTCAGTACTTC.

The gene calls are TRBV2 and TRBJ2-2, with D unresolved. V lost 6 bases and J lost 5, with 10 bases in between. Germline lookup yields CDR1 SNHLY and CDR2 FYNNEI. CDR3 size: 13 residues. CDR3 in DNA: TGTGCCAGCAGCGAGCCTAATACCGGGGAGCTGTTTTTT. Its translation is CASSEPNTGELFF.

The V gene is TRBV23-1, the J gene TRBJ1-1, with 7 bases that match TRBD1. TRBV23-1 is an ORF for which the function is uncertain. The CDR3 runs 14 residues. Losses at the gene ends were 5 bases for V and 7 bases for J; bases not matched to a gene: 10. CDR3 nucleotide sequence: TGCGCCAGCAGTAATCCGGGACAGAACTTTGAAGCTTTCTTT. Its protein is CASSNPGQNFEAFF.

This chain joins TRBV21-1 and TRBJ2-3; TRBD2, as called in the table, went unchecked against the DNA. TRBV21-1 is noted as a pseudogene. CDR3 length equals 17 residues. In DNA, the CDR3 is TGTGCCAGCAGCAAAAAAACGGACCTACTAGACACAGATACGCAGTATTTT. Translation gives CASSKKTDLLDTDTQYF.

V and J are TRBV2 and TRBJ1-5, with D possibly TRBD1 on 5 matching bases. Looked up from germline, CDR1 is SNHLY and CDR2 is FYNNEI. The length of the CDR3 is 13 residues. Trimming took off 7 bases at V and 6 bases at J, with 13 bases between the two ends. Here the CDR3 reads CASMEGRGQPQHF. The CDR3 DNA is TGTGCCAGCATGGAGGGGCGGGGTCAGCCCCAGCATTTT.

V and J are TRBV12-3 or TRBV12-4 and TRBJ2-2; maybe TRBD2 (5 bases). This CDR3 region has 12 residues. Trimming removed 8 bases from V and 6 bases from J, with 10 bases in between. The CDR3 sequence: CASGVRAGELFF. In nucleotides, the CDR3 is TGTGCCAGCGGGGTGAGGGCCGGGGAGCTGTTTTTT.

The V call is TRBV27, the J call TRBJ2-2, with 8 bases lining up with TRBD1. The CDR3 has 14 residues. The J segment lost 7 bases and the V segment lost 4 bases, leaving 5 bases of the junction unmatched. CDR1 is MNHEY and CDR2 is SMNVEV in the germline V gene (reference sequence). The CDR3 protein is CASSYGQGVGELFF. CDR3 nucleotide sequence: TGTGCCAGCAGTTACGGACAGGGCGTCGGGGAGCTGTTTTTT.

The gene calls are TRBV4-3 and TRBJ1-6, with D possibly being TRBD1 (5 bases). The ends were cut back, 4 bases at V and 10 bases at J, with 17 bases in the middle. CDR3 length: 15 residues. The V gene's germline CDR1 is LGHNA and CDR2 YSLEER. As DNA, the CDR3 is TGCGCCAGCAGCCTAAGGGGACTGGGAGACTCACCCCTCCACTTT. Amino acid sequence: CASSLRGLGDSPLHF.

A single count supports this clone. The gene calls are TRBV19 and TRBJ1-2, with TRBD1 matching 8 bases. Losses at the gene ends were 10 bases for V and 2 bases for J; bases not matched to a gene: 6. The CDR3 extends over 13 amino acids. The germline V gene encodes CDR1 LNHDA and CDR2 SQIVND (reference sequence). The CDR3 region is CATRTGTNYGYTF. In DNA form, the CDR3 reads TGTGCCACCCGGACAGGGACCAACTATGGCTACACCTTC.

This chain uses TRBV4-2 with TRBJ2-7; 11 positions match TRBD1. The J segment lost 3 bases and the V segment lost 3 bases, leaving 4 bases of the junction unmatched. This CDR3 spans 15 amino acids. Per germline, CDR1 LGHNA and CDR2 YNFKEQ. The CDR3, as DNA: TGTGCCAGCAGCCACCGGACAGGGGGCATCTACGAGCAGTACTTC. Its protein product is CASSHRTGGIYEQYF.

In nucleotides, the CDR3 is TGCGCCAGCAAAGACAACTCACCCCTCCACTTT. Encoded protein: CASKDNSPLHF. The chain carries TRBV10-2 and TRBJ1-6; D remains unclear. Deletions cut 7 bases from V and 10 bases from J, with 8 bases between. The CDR3 length is 11 residues. The V gene's germline CDR1 is WSHSY and CDR2 SAAADI.

J is TRBJ2-7 and V is TRBV18, with 11 bases fitting TRBD1. Germline CDR1 KGHSH, CDR2 LQKENI. V was clipped by 3 bases and J by 2 bases; unmatched bases: 3. The length of the CDR3 is 15 residues. CDR3 protein: CASSPGTGGPYEQYF. DNA for the CDR3: TGTGCCAGCTCACCTGGGACAGGGGGACCCTACGAGCAGTACTTC.